The source of this T cell receptor beta chain is a study of cytomegalovirus exposure and HLA in healthy donors. With V trimmed by 0 bases and J by 1 base, 15 bases remained unmatched. Germline values: CDR1 SGHDT, CDR2 YYEEEE. This CDR3 is built from 19 residues. In the PCR, 60 Vbeta and 13 Jbeta primers were used. Sequencing used immunoSEQ multiplex PCR; TCRdb keeps in-frame clones, though not all of them. The repertoire consists of over 200,000 clones, with around 76% occurring once and the leading ten covering 6%. As to this clone: Its antigen is still unknown.

Study-level findings and limits: In most subjects, TCR beta sequences reportedly gave accurate predictions of HLA-A and HLA-B alleles.

This chain uses TRBV5-6 with TRBJ2-5; 7 positions agree with TRBD1. The receptor was isolated from a man in his forties in good health and CMV-seropositive. Input material: PBMCs. DNA of the CDR3: TGTGCCAGCAGCTTGGCCTTTTTATTTACAGGGGCAGTCCAAGAGACCCAGTACTTC. It yields the protein CASSLAFLFTGAVQETQYF.